This TCR beta chain came from a study (dated by TCRdb to the mid-2010s). Regarding the complete study: The study set out to test whether tumor-infiltrating Tregs in breast cancer get recruited from blood Tregs or are instead converted in situ from other CD4+ T cell subsets.

CD4+CD45RO+CD25- cells were isolated as memory CD4+ T cells. Tregs, naive and memory CD4+ T cells from tumor, blood and ipsilateral draining lymph nodes of a few breast cancer patients underwent full-length TCR alpha and beta sequencing. Tumor tissue and lymph nodes obtained by ipsilateral axillary dissection were perfused with PBS, cut into small pieces and digested using collagenase I and hyaluronidase. Ficoll density gradient centrifugation was used to isolate mononuclear cells from either lymph nodes or 50 ml of peripheral blood. A purity exceeding 90% was confirmed by FACS for the sorted cell populations. Full-length TCR variable regions were amplified by 5' RACE PCR using constant-region reverse primers, and then by semi-nested PCR using Nested Universal Primer A. Using the ReliaPrep RNA Cell Miniprep System, total RNA was extracted, and the SMARTer RACE 5'/3' Kit was then used to reverse transcribe the RNA into 5'RACE-ready cDNA. Multiplex adaptors were used to barcode the full-length TCR alpha and beta libraries, which were then sequenced on an Illumina MiSeq. As for the original processing: For each of nine subset-tissue groups, sequencing data from the five patients were pooled, and the groups were compared by unsupervised clustering of TCR gene usage. The Morisita-Horn index, with shared sequences weighted by their contribution to each repertoire, was used to calculate repertoire similarity. The raw public data were reprocessed by TCRdb itself: fastp quality trimming at Q25, MiXCR clonotype calling, in-frame beta chains only. All rows with the same CDR3 protein become a single entry with the most common DNA and genes. It is TCRdb's table, rather than the study itself, that gives the V and J calls and clone size. In this sample the table shows about 64,000 distinct CDR3 sequences, approximately 23% of which occur a single time. The ten most abundant clones make up about 3% of the sample.

Reading the germline V gene (reference sequence) gives CDR1 SEHNR and CDR2 FQNEAQ. V is clipped by 4 bases and J by 7 bases, and the sequence between their germline boundaries is 17 bases long. The CDR3 numbers 16 residues from cysteine through phenylalanine. The retained sequence is limited to the CDR3, 48 bases, with the frame set at the first base. The paper's findings and limits, for the study overall: Tumor memory CD4+ T cell TCR gene usage was found to cluster with blood and lymph node memory CD4+ cells and with lymph node naive CD4+ cells. The larger-cohort validation was restricted to a single TCR beta V-J rearrangement rather than whole repertoires. Tumor-infiltrating Treg TCR alpha and beta sequences overlapped most with tumor naive CD4+ T cells, then with blood naive CD4+ T cells.

Comments on this clonotype: No cognate antigen has been identified for it. Within one base of it there is no much larger clone, and no base qualities were kept.

The chain was built from TRBV7-9 and TRBJ1-6; perhaps TRBD1 is the D gene, with 6 bases matching. Sequenced input: memory CD4+ T cells sorted from a lymph node. The cell subset or site label, as the study defines it: memory CD4+ T cells, CD4+CD45RO+CD25-. The TCR was taken from a female donor with breast cancer. The nucleotides read TGTGCCAGCAGCTCGATGGGGGGCTTAGGGAATTCACCCCTCCACTTT. Its translation reads: CASSSMGGLGNSPLHF.